A single sample is the source of the 17 T cell receptor beta chains below, sequenced in a study of cytomegalovirus exposure and HLA in healthy donors. PCR amplification relied on 60 Vbeta primers (plus 13 Jbeta primers). Repertoires were generated with immunoSEQ multiplex PCR, while TCRdb's copy carries only in-frame clones and drops some. The sample includes 87,000 or so clones, roughly three quarters of them seen just once. Sequenced material: PBMCs. The receptors come from a woman between 40 and 50 years old in good health and CMV-seronegative.

The table lists this clone with a few counts. The chain has TRBV27 and TRBJ2-7, with 9 nucleotides matching TRBD1. The V gene end was trimmed by 3 bases and the J gene end by 7 bases; junction bases not matched to a gene: 7. The CDR3 is 14 residues long. The germline V gene encodes CDR1 MNHEY and CDR2 SMNVEV (reference sequence). DNA for the CDR3: TGTGCCAGCAGTTTGTCACAGGGGGCTGGGGAGCAGTACTTC. This codes for CASSLSQGAGEQYF.

This clone came up a few times. This chain joins TRBV6-5 and TRBJ1-6; D is unclear. The ends were cut back, 4 bases at V and 2 bases at J, with 9 bases in the middle. CDR3 length: 15 amino acids. Germline V gene data show CDR1 as MNHEY and CDR2 as SVGAGI. The CDR3 sequence is CASSFDAPYNSPLHF. Written as DNA, the CDR3 is TGTGCCAGCAGTTTCGATGCGCCCTATAATTCACCCCTCCACTTT.

The chain links TRBV7-8 to TRBJ1-4; 8 positions agree with TRBD1. CDR1 SGHVS and CDR2 FQNEAQ come from the germline V gene. There are 14 residues in the CDR3. The ends lost 2 bases at V and 8 bases at J; junction bases unmatched: 4. CDR3 sequence: CASSLQGAGEKLFF. The CDR3 bases are TGTGCCAGCAGCTTACAGGGGGCAGGGGAAAAACTGTTTTTT.

The J gene is TRBJ1-4, the V gene TRBV7-2, with 8 bases fitting TRBD1. Germline lookup yields CDR1 SGHTA and CDR2 FQGNSA. V lost 4 bases to trimming and J lost 5 bases; unmatched junction nucleotides: 6. There are 15 residues in the CDR3. The CDR3 DNA reads as TGTGCCAGCAGCTCTCAGACAGGGGCCAATGAAAAACTGTTTTTT. Its translation: CASSSQTGANEKLFF.

The rearrangement uses TRBV19 and TRBJ1-2, with no clear D. CDR3 length: 13 amino acids. In germline, CDR1 is LNHDA, CDR2 SQIVND (reference sequence). V shed 3 bases and J shed 8 bases, with 13 bases lying between them. The CDR3 here is CASSMEGGSGYTF. CDR3 nucleotide sequence: TGTGCCAGTAGTATGGAGGGTGGCTCGGGCTACACCTTC.

The chain couples TRBV13 to TRBJ2-1, with D perhaps matching TRBD2 (5 bases). CDR3 length: 16 amino acids. CDR1 and CDR2 (germline): PRHDT, FYEKMQ (reference sequence). The ends were cut back, 4 bases at V and 4 bases at J, with 17 bases in the middle. CDR3 bases: TGTGCCAGCAGCTGGGGTCCCCAGCGGATTTACAATGAGCAGTTCTTC. Encoded protein: CASSWGPQRIYNEQFF.

The chain is built from TRBV5-1 and TRBJ2-5; possibly TRBD2 for D (5 bases). This CDR3 has 15 residues. Germline V gene data show CDR1 as SGHRS and CDR2 as YFSETQ. V gave up 4 bases and J gave up 1 base, with 14 bases separating them. CDR3 in DNA: TGCGCCAGCAGCCCCTGGGAGTTCGTCCAAGAGACCCAGTACTTC. This gives the protein CASSPWEFVQETQYF.

V gene TRBV7-9 combines with J gene TRBJ2-7, with D uncertain. CDR3 length: 14 amino acids. V shed 2 bases and J shed 3 bases, with 11 bases lying between them. Germline loops: CDR1 SEHNR, CDR2 FQNEAQ (reference sequence). The CDR3 is CASSLTPSLYEQYF. In DNA form, the CDR3 reads TGTGCCAGCAGCTTAACTCCGTCCCTCTACGAGCAGTACTTC.

V and J are TRBV19 and TRBJ1-1, with a weak D call TRBD1 (5 bases). The length of the CDR3 is 13 residues. Germline V gives CDR1 LNHDA, CDR2 SQIVND (reference sequence). The V and J ends lost 6 bases and 1 base respectively, with 9 bases between them. CDR3 residues: CASRQARNTEAFF. The CDR3 bases are TGTGCCAGTAGACAGGCACGGAACACTGAAGCTTTCTTT. The full variable domain, rest sourced from reference TRBV19 and TRBJ1-1, is DGGITQSPKYLFRKEGQNVTLSCEQNLNHDAMYWYRQDPGQGLRLIYYSQIVNDFQKGDIAEGYSVSREKKESFPLTVTSAQKNPTAFYLCASRQARNTEAFFGQGTRLTVV.

The chain uses TRBV7-2 and TRBJ2-1, with D tentatively TRBD2 (6 bases). With 2 bases removed from V and 4 bases from J, the gap between germline ends came to 12 bases. Germline values: CDR1 SGHTA, CDR2 FQGNSA. The CDR3 loop spans 15 amino acids. CDR3 coding DNA: TGTGCCAGCAGCTTAAGGAGGGCCGAGTACAATGAGCAGTTCTTC. Translating gives CASSLRRAEYNEQFF.

This chain connects TRBV28 to TRBJ1-1; weak D call: TRBD1 (5 bases). The CDR3 loop spans 14 amino acids. Per the germline V gene, CDR1 is MDHEN and CDR2 is SYDVKM. V was clipped by 5 bases and J by 0 bases, with 10 bases between them. For the CDR3, the DNA is TGTGCCAGCAGTGCCCGACAGATGAACACTGAAGCTTTCTTT. This encodes CASSARQMNTEAFF. Based on the CDR3 plus reference TRBV28 and TRBJ1-1, the full variable domain is DVKVTQSSRYLVKRTGEKVFLECVQDMDHENMFWYRQDPGLGLRLIYFSYDVKMKEKGDIPEGYSVSREKKERFSLILESASTNQTSMYLCASSARQMNTEAFFGQGTRLTVV.

This clone was seen a few times. The CDR3 spells CSTYSGETQYF. Written as DNA, the CDR3 is TGCAGTACGTATTCCGGAGAGACCCAGTACTTC. The chain recombines TRBV20-1 with TRBJ2-5, with D unresolved. Germline assignment: CDR1 DFQATT and CDR2 SNEGSKA (reference sequence). CDR3 length: 11 residues. Between the trimmed V and J ends, which lost 8 bases and 4 bases, there was a span of 11 bases.

The chain is built from TRBV16 and TRBJ2-3, with D perhaps matching TRBD1 (5 bases). Trimming stripped 4 bases from V and 2 bases from J, with 13 bases between. Germline lookup yields CDR1 KGHSY and CDR2 FQNENV. The CDR3 totals 15 residues. The CDR3 here is CASSRPRAPTDTQYF. The CDR3 nucleotides read TGTGCCAGCAGCCGCCCCAGGGCGCCCACAGATACGCAGTATTTT.

The genes are TRBV27 and TRBJ2-7, with TRBD1 identical over 9 bases. The length of the CDR3 is 14 residues. Trimming at V came to 5 bases and at J to 5 bases, leaving 7 bases not matched to a gene. Per germline, CDR1 MNHEY and CDR2 SMNVEV (reference sequence). The DNA of the CDR3 is TGTGCCAGCAGTCCCGTGACAGGGGGTAACGAGCAGTACTTC. Amino acid sequence: CASSPVTGGNEQYF.

This sequence joins TRBV18 and TRBJ2-1, with 8 nucleotides matching TRBD1. V lost 4 bases and J lost 5; bases outside the gene matches: 4. The CDR3 contains 14 residues. Germline loops: CDR1 KGHSH, CDR2 LQKENI. CDR3 residues: CASSRGDRNNEQFF. The CDR3 DNA reads as TGTGCCAGCTCACGTGGGGACAGGAACAATGAGCAGTTCTTC.

The chain carries TRBV5-8 and TRBJ1-2; D is undetermined. Germline loops: CDR1 SGHTS, CDR2 YDEGEE. CDR3 length: 15 residues. V lost 4 bases and J lost 4, with 17 bases in between. In nucleotides, the CDR3 is TGTGCCAGCAGCCGATGGGTGGAGGCGTTCTATGGCTACACCTTC. As protein: CASSRWVEAFYGYTF.

Only a few counts were recorded for this clone. The DNA for the CDR3 is TGTGCCATCGGACAGACACCCCAGGGCTACACCTTC. Its translation: CAIGQTPQGYTF. This chain links TRBV28 with TRBJ1-2, with D possibly being TRBD1 (6 bases). The CDR3 is 12 amino acids. CDR1 and CDR2 (germline): MDHEN, SYDVKM. Trimming took off 10 bases at V and 8 bases at J, with 17 bases between the two ends.